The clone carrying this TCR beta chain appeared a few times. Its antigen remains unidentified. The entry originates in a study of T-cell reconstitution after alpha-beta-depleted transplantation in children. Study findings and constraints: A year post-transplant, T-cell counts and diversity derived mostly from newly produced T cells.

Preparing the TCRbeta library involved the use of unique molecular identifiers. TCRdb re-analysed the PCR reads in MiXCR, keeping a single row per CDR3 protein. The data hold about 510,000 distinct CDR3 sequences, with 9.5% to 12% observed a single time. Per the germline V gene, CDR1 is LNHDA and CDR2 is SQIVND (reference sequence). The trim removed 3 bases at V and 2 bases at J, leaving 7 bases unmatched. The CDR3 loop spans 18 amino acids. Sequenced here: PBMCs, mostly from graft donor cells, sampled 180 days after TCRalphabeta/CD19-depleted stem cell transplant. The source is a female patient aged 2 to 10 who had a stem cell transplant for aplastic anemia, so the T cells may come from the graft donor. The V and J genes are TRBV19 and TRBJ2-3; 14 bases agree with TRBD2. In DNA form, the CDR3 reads TGTGCCAGTAGTATGGGGACTAGCGGGAGCCAGTACACAGATACGCAGTATTTT. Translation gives CASSMGTSGSQYTDTQYF. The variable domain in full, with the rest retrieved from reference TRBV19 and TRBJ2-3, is DGGITQSPKYLFRKEGQNVTLSCEQNLNHDAMYWYRQDPGQGLRLIYYSQIVNDFQKGDIAEGYSVSREKKESFPLTVTSAQKNPTAFYLCASSMGTSGSQYTDTQYFGPGTRLTVL.